The clone carrying this T cell receptor beta chain was observed a handful of times. The antigen is unknown. The germline V gene has CDR1 SGDLS and CDR2 YYNGEE. With V trimmed by 7 bases and J by 1 base, 11 bases remained unmatched. This CDR3 spans 17 amino acids. This entry belongs to a study of blood T cells in healthy people across ages. Study context: In model experiments, template switching was able to capture about one barcoded beta molecule for every two T cells that were present.

The total RNA that was extracted per sample amounted to at least 5 micrograms. It was with a sample-barcoded 5' primer and a J-beta primer mix that a second PCR of about 6 to 12 cycles was run. TCRdb re-analysed the 5' RACE reads in MiXCR, keeping a single row per CDR3 protein. This table holds roughly 1,500,000 distinct CDR3 sequences, roughly 30% found once. Study-wide points: Shifts in expanded clonotypes may have been confounded by donor CMV status, which was unknown. With naive T cell percentage, TCR beta diversity showed a strong correlation.

The chain has TRBV9 and TRBJ2-3; 11 bases are shared with TRBD2. The specimen was blood. The sequence derives from a woman in her 30s in good health. CDR3 coding DNA: TGTGCCAGCGGAGATCTGGGACTAGCGGTAGGCACAGATACGCAGTATTTT. This translates into CASGDLGLAVGTDTQYF.